A single sample is the source of the 24 T cell receptor beta chains below, sequenced in a study of blood T cell repertoires in COVID-19. The protocol was immunoSEQ multiplex PCR, while the TCRdb copy is restricted to in-frame clones and leaves out a portion. The sample lists 300,000 to 450,000 clones, approximately 87% occurring once. Material for sequencing was peripheral blood. These receptors were obtained from an older woman with COVID-19, enrolled during active disease.

This rearrangement joins TRBV3-1 (or the pseudogene TRBV3-2) to TRBJ1-2, with TRBD1 matching over 9 bases. Losses at the gene ends were 7 bases for V and 6 bases for J; bases not matched to a gene: 12. This CDR3 is built from 15 residues. The germline V gene encodes CDR1 LGHDT and CDR2 YNNKEL (reference sequence). CDR3 nucleotide sequence: TGTGCCAGCAAGGGCCGGGACAGGGATAAGGATGGCTACACCTTC. This sequence encodes CASKGRDRDKDGYTF.

CDR3 protein: CASTGNYGYTF. The CDR3 coding sequence is TGTGCCAGCACGGGGAACTATGGCTACACCTTC. The chain links TRBV28 to TRBJ1-2; D uncertain. V lost 7 bases to trimming and J lost 2 bases, with 5 bases between them. Germline CDR1 and CDR2: MDHEN and SYDVKM. This CDR3 region has 11 residues.

The gene calls are TRBV14 and TRBJ2-2; D is ambiguous. Trimming stripped 0 bases from V and 6 bases from J, with 5 bases between. Germline V lookup: CDR1 SGHDN, CDR2 FVKESK. The CDR3 consists of 13 residues. CDR3 amino acids: CASSQDSSGELFF. CDR3 DNA sequence: TGTGCCAGCAGCCAAGATTCCTCCGGGGAGCTGTTTTTT.

The J gene is TRBJ1-1, the V gene TRBV4-1, with D possibly TRBD1 on 5 matching bases. The CDR3 has 16 residues. Germline V CDR1 and CDR2: MGHRA, YSYEKL. The V end lost 1 base, the J end lost 0 bases, and 12 bases lay between the germline ends. The CDR3 protein is CASSQGWGGMNTEAFF. The CDR3, as DNA: TGCGCCAGCAGCCAAGGATGGGGGGGGATGAACACTGAAGCTTTCTTT.

V and J are TRBV9 and TRBJ2-1, with 8 bases lining up with TRBD1. Per germline, CDR1 SGDLS and CDR2 YYNGEE. The junction had 16 bases not matched to a gene; V was cut back by 4 bases and J by 4 bases. This CDR3 spans 18 amino acids. The CDR3 region is CASSPIGTGQTNYNEQFF. In DNA form, the CDR3 reads TGTGCCAGCAGCCCGATAGGGACAGGCCAAACTAATTACAATGAGCAGTTCTTC.

This clone was recorded a few times. The chain joins TRBV25-1 to TRBJ2-6; unclear D gene. The CDR3 runs to 16 residues. V lost 5 bases, J lost 0 bases, and 11 bases lay in between. The germline V gene encodes CDR1 MGHDK and CDR2 SYGVNS. The CDR3 sequence is CASSTLSFSGANVLTF. CDR3 bases: TGTGCCAGCAGTACTTTGAGTTTCTCTGGGGCCAACGTCCTGACTTTC. Drawing the rest from reference TRBV25-1 and TRBJ2-6, the complete variable domain is EADIYQTPRYLVIGTGKKITLECSQTMGHDKMYWYQQDPGMELHLIHYSYGVNSTEKGDLSSESTVSRIRTEHFPLTLESARPSHTSQYLCASSTLSFSGANVLTFGAGSRLTVL.

The chain employs TRBV4-1 and TRBJ1-5; D is uncertain. Trimming took 1 base from V and 4 from J, leaving 14 bases between them. This CDR3 has 16 residues. Per germline, CDR1 MGHRA and CDR2 YSYEKL. CDR3 sequence reads: CASSQVFGDRNQPQHF. CDR3 DNA sequence: TGCGCCAGCAGCCAAGTATTCGGAGATCGAAATCAGCCCCAGCATTTT.

The chain recombines TRBV6-5 with TRBJ1-5; no reliable D call. The CDR3 consists of 13 residues. Germline CDR1 and CDR2: MNHEY and SVGAGI. Trimming shortened V by 10 bases and J by 2 bases, and 12 bases separated the two germline ends. DNA of the CDR3: TGTGCCACCGCCTACCTAGGCAATCAGCCCCAGCATTTT. It translates to CATAYLGNQPQHF.

V is TRBV6-1 and J is TRBJ2-7; maybe TRBD1 (5 bases). Trimming removed 3 bases from V and 6 bases from J, with 9 bases in between. CDR3 length: 12 amino acids. Germline V lookup: CDR1 MNHNS, CDR2 SASEGT. The DNA of the CDR3 is TGTGCCAGCAGTGAGTGGGGCCGCGAGCAGTACTTC. This encodes CASSEWGREQYF.

The rearrangement joins TRBV19 to TRBJ1-1, with D uncertain. The V end lost 4 bases, the J end lost 1 base, and 10 bases lay between the germline ends. Germline CDR1 is LNHDA and CDR2 is SQIVND (reference sequence). The CDR3 runs to 14 residues. This CDR3 is CASSRREGNTEAFF. For the CDR3, the DNA is TGTGCCAGTAGTAGAAGGGAGGGGAACACTGAAGCTTTCTTT.

This clone has just a few counts. This sequence joins TRBV19 and TRBJ2-1; unclear D gene. The CDR3 extends over 14 amino acids. The germline V gene has CDR1 LNHDA and CDR2 SQIVND (reference sequence). V lost 7 bases to trimming and J lost 8 bases, with 18 bases between them. The CDR3 region has the DNA TGTGCCAGTACCCCACCCTTTGTTAGTGATGAGCAGTTCTTC. It yields the protein CASTPPFVSDEQFF.

A few counts support this clone. The chain links TRBV27 to TRBJ1-3; possibly TRBD1 for D (5 bases). V dropped 2 bases and J dropped 2 bases, with 10 bases sitting between them. The CDR3 covers 15 residues. Germline CDR1 reads MNHEY; CDR2 reads SMNVEV (reference sequence). CDR3 nucleotide sequence: TGTGCCAGCAGTTTAACAGGTTCAGCTGGAAACACCATATATTTT. Protein product: CASSLTGSAGNTIYF.

The chain uses TRBV2 and TRBJ1-2; tentative D call: TRBD1 (5 bases). This CDR3 region has 15 residues. Trimming left V 0 bases short and J 4 bases short, with 12 bases between. Germline CDR1 SNHLY, CDR2 FYNNEI. CDR3 in amino acids: CASSEARQIFYGYTF. The DNA for the CDR3 is TGTGCCAGCAGTGAAGCGCGACAGATCTTCTATGGCTACACCTTC.

The CDR3 region is CASTIGGGLNKNGYTF. In nucleotides, the CDR3 is TGTGCCAGCACCATAGGAGGGGGCCTTAATAAGAATGGCTACACCTTC. The chain recombines TRBV28 with TRBJ1-2, with TRBD1 matching over 7 bases. Trimming at V came to 7 bases and at J to 6 bases, leaving 17 bases not matched to a gene. Per germline, CDR1 MDHEN and CDR2 SYDVKM. The CDR3 runs 16 residues.

The CDR3: CASSARGQGANEQYF. The CDR3 DNA follows: TGTGCCAGCAGCGCCCGAGGACAGGGGGCTAACGAGCAGTACTTC. This rearrangement joins TRBV28 to TRBJ2-7; 11 bases fit TRBD1. Trimming took 6 bases from V and 5 from J; bases not matched to a gene: 9. CDR1 MDHEN and CDR2 SYDVKM come from the germline V gene. This CDR3 has 15 amino acids.

On this clone: The sample contains more than one DNA sequence encoding this CDR3. This chain uses TRBV6-5 with TRBJ1-1; possible D gene TRBD1, 6 bases. This CDR3 is built from 13 residues. Germline V CDR1 and CDR2: MNHEY, SVGAGI. Trimming removed 0 bases at V and 5 bases at J, with 7 bases between. CDR3 coding DNA: TGTGCCAGCAGTTACTCGAGGGGGACTGAAGCTTTCTTT. This sequence encodes CASSYSRGTEAFF.

This clone was seen only once. The chain employs TRBV5-8 and TRBJ1-6; weak D call: TRBD1 (5 bases). CDR3 length equals 16 residues. Germline V gene data show CDR1 as SGHTS and CDR2 as YDEGEE. Trimming stripped 5 bases from V and 6 bases from J, with 18 bases between. Here the CDR3 DNA reads TGTGCCAGCAGTTTCGATAGGGATAGGGGTAATTCACCCCTCCACTTT. It is translated as CASSFDRDRGNSPLHF.

This chain joins TRBV27 and TRBJ1-5; D is unclear. Germline CDR1 is MNHEY and CDR2 is SMNVEV (reference sequence). V was trimmed by 2 bases and J by 2 bases, leaving 10 bases between them. The CDR3 contains 15 residues. The CDR3: CASSLRGNGNQPQHF. The DNA for the CDR3 is TGTGCCAGCAGTTTACGAGGGAATGGCAATCAGCCCCAGCATTTT.

J is TRBJ1-3 and V is TRBV7-8; D possibly corresponds to TRBD1 (5 bases). Per the germline V gene, CDR1 is SGHVS and CDR2 is FQNEAQ. This CDR3 is 18 amino acids long. V lost 1 base and J lost 0, with 16 bases in between. Here the CDR3 DNA reads TGTGCCAGCAGCTTAGTGACAGCTTTTGAGAGCTCTGGAAACACCATATATTTT. Residues: CASSLVTAFESSGNTIYF.

This clone has a single count. This chain links TRBV27 with TRBJ2-7, with a tentative D call TRBD2 (6 bases). Germline CDR1 and CDR2: MNHEY and SMNVEV (reference sequence). The V end lost 8 bases, the J end lost 3 bases, and 14 bases lay between the germline ends. CDR3 length: 13 residues. CDR3 sequence (DNA): TGTGCCAGCCGGGGGACGGGAAACTACGAGCAGTACTTC. Translated, it gives CASRGTGNYEQYF.

The rearrangement uses TRBV19 and TRBJ1-5; D is possibly TRBD1 (6 bases). The V end lost 5 bases, the J end lost 8 bases, and 19 bases lay between the germline ends. Germline assignment: CDR1 LNHDA and CDR2 SQIVND (reference sequence). The CDR3 runs 15 residues. CDR3 in amino acids: CASSLRPGQREPQHF. For the CDR3, the DNA is TGTGCCAGTAGTTTGAGACCGGGACAAAGGGAGCCCCAGCATTTT. The entire variable domain, with the rest obtained from reference TRBV19 and TRBJ1-5, is as follows: DGGITQSPKYLFRKEGQNVTLSCEQNLNHDAMYWYRQDPGQGLRLIYYSQIVNDFQKGDIAEGYSVSREKKESFPLTVTSAQKNPTAFYLCASSLRPGQREPQHFGDGTRLSIL.

V is TRBV5-4 and J is TRBJ2-3; D might be TRBD1 (5 bases). Per the germline V gene, CDR1 is SGHNT and CDR2 is YYREEE (reference sequence). The germline V and J ends were trimmed by 4 bases and 0 bases, with 15 bases remaining between them. The CDR3 length is 16 residues. CDR3 sequence: CASSPATALSTDTQYF. The CDR3 nucleotides read TGTGCCAGCAGCCCCGCGACAGCCCTCAGCACAGATACGCAGTATTTT.

In this sample, this clone turned up once. Here the CDR3 reads CASSARYGTGNTEAFF. The DNA for the CDR3 is TGTGCCAGCAGCGCGAGGTATGGGACAGGAAACACTGAAGCTTTCTTT. The J gene is TRBJ1-1, the V gene TRBV7-2; 8 bases agree with TRBD1. Trimming cost V 5 bases and J 2 bases; bases outside gene matches: 10. Germline CDR1 is SGHTA and CDR2 is FQGNSA. This CDR3 has 16 amino acids.

The rearrangement uses TRBV14 and TRBJ1-6, with 9 bases matching TRBD1. The CDR3 extends over 16 amino acids. Germline values: CDR1 SGHDN, CDR2 FVKESK. V dropped 3 bases and J dropped 7; count of bases not matched to a gene: 7. The DNA for the CDR3 is TGTGCCAGCAGCCAGGGGGACAGGGTTTGGAATTCACCCCTCCACTTT. It translates to CASSQGDRVWNSPLHF.